These 29 T cell receptor beta chains were sequenced from one sample in a study of T cells after yellow fever vaccination. TCRdb redid the calling of the 5' RACE reads with MiXCR, one entry per CDR3 protein. The sample shows about 350,000 distinct CDR3 sequences, roughly 4% of them seen only once. Material: PBMCs, obtained 5 days after the yellow fever booster vaccination. These receptor sequences come from a man between 18 and 29 years old who received the YFV17D yellow fever vaccine.

The chain has TRBV7-9 and TRBJ1-5, with D unresolved. V gave up 5 bases and J gave up 3 bases, with 11 bases separating them. Germline V CDR1 and CDR2: SEHNR, FQNEAQ (reference sequence). The length of the CDR3 is 14 residues. The CDR3, as DNA: TGTGCCAGCAGCCCCGCGCAGTCCAATCAGCCCCAGCATTTT. Protein product: CASSPAQSNQPQHF.

The chain couples TRBV7-9 to TRBJ2-1; 12 bases line up with TRBD2. The CDR3 consists of 15 residues. Germline loops: CDR1 SEHNR, CDR2 FQNEAQ (reference sequence). CDR3 loop: CACLAGGPFYNEQFF. The DNA for the CDR3 is TGTGCTTGCCTAGCGGGGGGGCCTTTTTACAATGAGCAGTTCTTC.

The V and J genes are TRBV27 and TRBJ1-1; D may be TRBD1 (5 bases). The germline CDR1 and CDR2 sequences are MNHEY and SMNVEV (reference sequence). The V end lost 5 bases, the J end lost 2 bases, and 18 bases lay between the germline ends. The CDR3 extends over 16 amino acids. In DNA form, the CDR3 reads TGTGCCAGCAGTCGGGCAGGGACTTCGGGAAACACTGAAGCTTTCTTT. Amino acid sequence: CASSRAGTSGNTEAFF.

The chain uses TRBV6-2 or TRBV6-3 and TRBJ1-5, with D possibly matching TRBD1 (6 bases). Trimming removed 4 bases at V and 0 bases at J, with 13 bases between. This CDR3 has 16 amino acids. From germline, CDR1 is MNHEY and CDR2 SVGEGT. For the CDR3, the DNA is TGTGCCAGCAGTTCGACAGGACCATATAGCAATCAGCCCCAGCATTTT. Its protein is CASSSTGPYSNQPQHF.

This clonotype has a handful of counts. J is TRBJ2-2 and V is TRBV7-9, with 8 bases matching TRBD2. Germline CDR1 SEHNR, CDR2 FQNEAQ (reference sequence). Trimming removed 5 bases from V and 7 bases from J; junction bases left unmatched: 9. The CDR3 is 15 amino acids. In nucleotides, the CDR3 is TGTGCCAGCAGCCAGGCCGGGGGGGCCGACGGGGAGCTGTTTTTT. This gives the protein CASSQAGGADGELFF.

V gene TRBV28 combines with J gene TRBJ1-1; TRBD1 matches 9 bases. Germline lookup yields CDR1 MDHEN and CDR2 SYDVKM. This CDR3 region has 13 residues. With V trimmed by 10 bases and J by 2 bases, 5 bases remained unmatched. DNA of the CDR3: TGTGCCACATGGGACAGGGTCAACACTGAAGCTTTCTTT. It encodes CATWDRVNTEAFF.

This clonotype was detected a few times. The chain is built from TRBV27 and TRBJ2-5, with D possibly TRBD1 on 6 matching bases. This CDR3 is built from 15 residues. The ends were cut back, 0 bases at V and 5 bases at J, with 13 bases in the middle. Germline V gives CDR1 MNHEY, CDR2 SMNVEV (reference sequence). The CDR3 DNA follows: TGTGCCAGCAGTTTATCGTACAGGGTAGCGGAGACCCAGTACTTC. Amino acids: CASSLSYRVAETQYF.

This clonotype came up a few times. The gene calls are TRBV12-3 or TRBV12-4 and TRBJ2-5, with 9 bases fitting TRBD2. V shed 6 bases and J 5 bases; nucleotides not matched to a gene: 4. CDR3 length equals 13 residues. CDR3 amino acids: CASRSGGPETQYF. CDR3 bases: TGTGCCAGCAGGAGCGGGGGGCCCGAGACCCAGTACTTC.

This clonotype was picked up a small number of times. V is TRBV5-1 and J is TRBJ1-4, with D unresolved. The CDR3 totals 13 residues. In germline, CDR1 is SGHRS, CDR2 YFSETQ. Trimming removed 10 bases from V and 8 bases from J, with 18 bases in between. The CDR3 DNA sequence: TGCGCCCCGAATGGGCGGTGCGCGGAAAAACTGTTTTTT. The encoded protein is CAPNGRCAEKLFF. The variable domain in full, with the rest retrieved from reference TRBV5-1 and TRBJ1-4, is KAGVTQTPRYLIKTRGQQVTLSCSPISGHRSVSWYQQTPGQGLQFLFEYFSETQRNKGNFPGRFSGRQFSNSRSEMNVSTLELGDSALYLCAPNGRCAEKLFFGSGTQLSVL.

This clonotype was seen only a few times. The genes are TRBV6-5 and TRBJ1-1; 8 nucleotides match TRBD1. Germline CDR1 is MNHEY and CDR2 is SVGAGI. V shed 6 bases and J 0 bases; nucleotides not matched to a gene: 12. The CDR3 sequence is 17 residues long. CDR3 residues: CASSFRQGTLMNTEAFF. The CDR3 coding sequence is TGTGCCAGCAGCTTCAGACAGGGGACCCTGATGAACACTGAAGCTTTCTTT.

A few counts support this clonotype. V usage is TRBV12-3 or TRBV12-4 and J usage is TRBJ1-5; no firm D call. The CDR3 sequence is 14 residues long. The V end lost 6 bases, the J end lost 3 bases, and 12 bases lay between the germline ends. This CDR3 is CASRSSDPNQPQHF. CDR3 in DNA: TGTGCCAGCAGATCCTCGGACCCCAATCAGCCCCAGCATTTT.

In DNA form, the CDR3 reads TGCGCCAGCAAAATAGCGGGTAGCTCCTACAATGAGCAGTTCTTC. It encodes CASKIAGSSYNEQFF. The chain employs TRBV5-1 and TRBJ2-1; TRBD2 agrees at 7 bases. The V gene's germline CDR1 is SGHRS and CDR2 YFSETQ. The CDR3 covers 15 residues. The junction had 6 bases not matched to a gene; V was cut back by 6 bases and J by 0 bases.

The table lists this clonotype with many counts. Here the CDR3 DNA reads TGTGCCAGCAGCCCTTTAGGAGAAAAACTGTTTTTT. Its protein product is CASSPLGEKLFF. The chain is built from TRBV12-3 or TRBV12-4 and TRBJ1-4; no clear D gene. Trimming cost V 6 bases and J 8 bases, with 10 bases left between them. The CDR3 is 12 residues long.

This clonotype was counted ten times or more. The V gene is TRBV20-1, the J gene TRBJ2-1, with D unclear. CDR1 is DFQATT and CDR2 is SNEGSKA in the germline V gene (reference sequence). Trimming took 0 bases from V and 3 from J, leaving 12 bases between them. The CDR3 spans 15 residues. CDR3 in amino acids: CSARDLQARYNEQFF. CDR3 bases: TGCAGTGCTAGAGATCTGCAAGCCCGCTACAATGAGCAGTTCTTC.

This clonotype occurred many times. The V call is TRBV7-6, the J call TRBJ2-2; D is uncertain. The V gene's germline CDR1 is SGHVS and CDR2 FNYEAQ. The CDR3 covers 14 residues. Trimming pared 5 bases from V and 3 bases from J, leaving 10 bases between. In DNA, the CDR3 is TGTGCCAGCAGCCCGCTGGCGGACACCGGGGAGCTGTTTTTT. Encoded protein: CASSPLADTGELFF.

The CDR3 DNA follows: TGTGCCATCAGACAACAACAGGGGGCCGGCGCCGGGGAGCTGTTTTTT. Protein product: CAIRQQQGAGAGELFF. This chain links TRBV10-3 with TRBJ2-2; 9 nucleotides agree with TRBD1. The CDR3 is 16 residues long. J gave up 6 bases and V 6 bases, and 11 bases lay outside the gene matches. The germline gives CDR1 ENHRY, CDR2 SYGVKD.

In its sample, this clonotype was seen many times. The chain employs TRBV20-1 and TRBJ2-3; a possible D gene is TRBD2 (6 bases). The germline V gene has CDR1 DFQATT and CDR2 SNEGSKA (reference sequence). Trimming removed 6 bases from V and 2 bases from J, with 9 bases in between. The length of the CDR3 is 12 residues. The CDR3 DNA follows: TGCAGTGCCCCGGACTACACAGATACGCAGTATTTT. It encodes CSAPDYTDTQYF.

The chain joins TRBV29-1 to TRBJ2-3, with unresolved D. The CDR3 extends over 14 amino acids. Trimming shortened V by 6 bases and J by 2 bases, and 15 bases separated the two germline ends. The germline V gene has CDR1 SQVTM and CDR2 ANQGSEA. CDR3 sequence reads: CSVRPPAHTDTQYF. CDR3 nucleotide sequence: TGCAGCGTCAGACCACCGGCCCACACAGATACGCAGTATTTT.

This clonotype was detected a few times. The V gene is TRBV24-1, the J gene TRBJ2-3; D is uncertain. The CDR3 totals 13 residues. With 8 bases removed from V and 2 bases from J, the gap between germline ends came to 10 bases. In germline, CDR1 is KGHDR, CDR2 SFDVKD. CDR3 loop: CATKPRTTDTQYF. As DNA, the CDR3 is TGTGCCACCAAGCCCCGAACCACAGATACGCAGTATTTT.

In its sample, this clonotype was seen many times. The CDR3 loop reads CASSLPTLASTDTQYF. CDR3 nucleotides: TGTGCCAGCAGCTTACCTACCTTAGCGAGCACAGATACGCAGTATTTT. The chain has TRBV7-6 and TRBJ2-3, with a weak D call TRBD2 (5 bases). CDR1 and CDR2 (germline): SGHVS, FNYEAQ. With 2 bases removed from V and 0 bases from J, the gap between germline ends came to 12 bases. CDR3 length: 16 amino acids.

The table lists this clonotype with many counts. The chain joins TRBV11-2 to TRBJ2-3, with D perhaps TRBD2 (7 bases). The germline CDR1 and CDR2 sequences are SGHAT and FQNNGV. The ends were cut back, 3 bases at V and 4 bases at J, with 20 bases in the middle. The CDR3 totals 17 residues. The CDR3 reads CASSFLASGGAADTQYF. In DNA, the CDR3 is TGTGCCAGCAGCTTCTTAGCATCTGGGGGGGCCGCAGATACGCAGTATTTT.

A few counts support this clonotype. This rearrangement joins TRBV21-1 to TRBJ1-3; no DNA check was done on the table's D call, TRBD1. TRBV21-1 is described as a pseudogene. The CDR3 runs 15 residues. The CDR3 loop reads CASSKRDSTGNTIYF. The DNA for the CDR3 is TGTGCCAGCAGCAAAAGGGACAGCACTGGAAACACCATATATTTT.

The chain links TRBV7-9 to TRBJ2-2; no clear D. Germline V gene lookup returns CDR1 SEHNR and CDR2 FQNEAQ (reference sequence). This CDR3 has 15 amino acids. The V gene lost 9 bases and the J gene lost 1 base, with 15 bases spanning the gap. CDR3 nucleotides: TGTGCCAGAGACTCCTCCCCGCGGAACACCGGGGAGCTGTTTTTT. It translates to CARDSSPRNTGELFF.

This clonotype has at least ten counts. The chain is built from TRBV20-1 and TRBJ1-5; 7 bases are a match to TRBD1. The CDR3 sequence is 13 residues long. Per germline, CDR1 DFQATT and CDR2 SNEGSKA (reference sequence). J lost 5 bases, V lost 5 bases, and 6 bases had no gene match. DNA of the CDR3: TGCAGTGCTCTACAGGGGTGGGATCAGCCCCAGCATTTT. Amino acid sequence: CSALQGWDQPQHF.

This clonotype has ten or more counts. The chain joins TRBV28 to TRBJ1-5, with D tentatively TRBD1 (5 bases). Germline V gene lookup returns CDR1 MDHEN and CDR2 SYDVKM. The germline V and J ends were trimmed by 4 bases and 1 base, with 11 bases remaining between them. CDR3 length: 15 residues. The CDR3 sequence is CASSSGKSSNQPQHF. Here the CDR3 DNA reads TGTGCCAGCAGTTCAGGGAAGTCGAGCAATCAGCCCCAGCATTTT.

There are a few counts of this clonotype. This sequence joins TRBV7-2 and TRBJ1-5, with a possible D match to TRBD1 (5 bases). The CDR3 length is 15 residues. Germline-derived CDR1 and CDR2 are SGHTA and FQGNSA. V was shortened by 1 base and J by 7 bases, with 14 bases between the two germline ends. CDR3 protein: CASSLDSGVRQPQHF. CDR3 sequence (DNA): TGTGCCAGCAGCTTAGATTCGGGGGTCAGGCAGCCCCAGCATTTT.

The CDR3 region has the DNA TGTGCCAGCGCACTGAACAGGTTATACGAGCAGTACTTC. Amino acids: CASALNRLYEQYF. The chain carries TRBV2 and TRBJ2-7; D is possibly TRBD1 (5 bases). V lost 8 bases to trimming and J lost 4 bases, with 15 bases between them. CDR1 is SNHLY and CDR2 is FYNNEI in the germline V gene. The CDR3 is 13 residues long.

In its sample, this clonotype was seen a few times. The V call is TRBV24-1, the J call TRBJ2-2; D is ambiguous. Trimming cost V 4 bases and J 5 bases, with 10 bases left between them. Germline V gives CDR1 KGHDR, CDR2 SFDVKD. The CDR3 totals 14 residues. As DNA, the CDR3 is TGTGCCACCAGTGAAGATGCTAGGACCGGGGAGCTGTTTTTT. Translation gives CATSEDARTGELFF.

The chain couples TRBV15 to TRBJ2-5; 7 bases align to TRBD2. V gave up 1 base and J gave up 5 bases; unmatched junction bases: 4. This CDR3 contains 14 residues. Germline CDR1 is LNHNV and CDR2 is YYDKDF (reference sequence). The DNA for the CDR3 is TGTGCCACCAGCAGAGGACTAGCTGGTGAGACCCAGTACTTC. It encodes CATSRGLAGETQYF.